One and the same sample provided the 26 T cell receptor beta chains below, sequenced in a study of cytomegalovirus exposure and HLA in healthy donors. 13 Jbeta primers and 60 Vbeta primers were used for the PCR. Profiled with immunoSEQ multiplex PCR; TCRdb holds only in-frame clones, not every one. The sample lists under 200,000 clones, 84% occurring once. The specimen was PBMCs. The receptor source for this set is a man younger than 35 in good health and CMV-seronegative.

The J gene is TRBJ2-3, the V gene TRBV5-4, with TRBD2 identical over 9 bases. The CDR3 runs 16 residues. CDR1 and CDR2 from the germline V gene are SGHNT and YYREEE (reference sequence). Trimming at V came to 4 bases and at J to 4 bases, leaving 10 bases not matched to a gene. DNA of the CDR3: TGTGCCAGCAGCCCCGGGGTAGCGGGAGACTCAGATACGCAGTATTTT. Its protein is CASSPGVAGDSDTQYF.

The chain employs TRBV11-2 and TRBJ1-1; no definite D call. V was clipped by 5 bases and J by 7 bases, with 14 bases between them. This CDR3 comprises 13 residues. Germline CDR1 reads SGHAT; CDR2 reads FQNNGV. The CDR3 region is CASSPPGGSEAFF. Written as DNA, the CDR3 is TGTGCCAGCAGCCCGCCAGGTGGGAGTGAAGCTTTCTTT.

The gene calls are TRBV11-3 and TRBJ2-7, with a weak D call TRBD2 (5 bases). Germline values: CDR1 SGHNT, CDR2 YENEEA. V was cut by 2 bases and J by 6 bases, with 8 bases left in between. The CDR3 runs to 12 residues. CDR3 residues: CASSLSRGEQYF. CDR3 coding DNA: TGTGCCAGCAGCTTATCTCGGGGCGAGCAGTACTTC. The whole variable domain, remainder taken from reference TRBV11-3 and TRBJ2-7, is EAGVVQSPRYKIIEKKQPVAFWCNPISGHNTLYWYLQNLGQGPELLIRYENEEAVDDSQLPKDRFSAERLKGVDSTLKIQPAELGDSAVYLCASSLSRGEQYFGPGTRLTVT.

CDR3 nucleotides: TGTGCCAGCAAGCTCGAGGGGGAGTGGGGCTACACCTTC. Its protein product is CASKLEGEWGYTF. The rearrangement links TRBV2 to TRBJ1-2; perhaps TRBD1 as D (6 bases). The CDR3 loop spans 13 amino acids. V lost 7 bases and J 8 bases, leaving 17 bases between the germline ends. Per germline, CDR1 SNHLY and CDR2 FYNNEI.

The CDR3 DNA follows: TGTGCCATCAGTGAGTGGGGACAGGGGAACGAGCAGTACTTC. Translated, it gives CAISEWGQGNEQYF. The chain joins TRBV10-3 to TRBJ2-7, with 10 bases that match TRBD1. This CDR3 has 14 amino acids. CDR1 and CDR2 (germline): ENHRY, SYGVKD. The trim removed 1 base at V and 5 bases at J, leaving 2 bases unmatched.

This chain joins TRBV5-4 and TRBJ1-2, with 7 positions matching TRBD1. Germline V lookup: CDR1 SGHNT, CDR2 YYREEE (reference sequence). CDR3 length equals 13 residues. J gave up 2 bases and V 4 bases, and 2 bases lay outside the gene matches. The CDR3: CASSQTGNYGYTF. The CDR3, as DNA: TGTGCCAGCAGCCAGACAGGGAACTATGGCTACACCTTC. Drawing the rest from reference TRBV5-4 and TRBJ1-2, the complete variable domain is ETGVTQSPTHLIKTRGQQVTLRCSSQSGHNTVSWYQQALGQGPQFIFQYYREEENGRGNFPPRFSGLQFPNYSSELNVNALELDDSALYLCASSQTGNYGYTFGSGTRLTVV.

This sequence joins TRBV5-1 and TRBJ1-2; TRBD1 is a possible D gene (5 bases). Germline values: CDR1 SGHRS, CDR2 YFSETQ. The CDR3 extends over 13 amino acids. Deletions cut 5 bases from V and 3 bases from J, with 11 bases between. CDR3 in DNA: TGCGCCAGCAGACCCCGGGGGGACTATGGCTACACCTTC. Translating it yields CASRPRGDYGYTF. Complete variable domain (other parts from reference TRBV5-1 and TRBJ1-2): KAGVTQTPRYLIKTRGQQVTLSCSPISGHRSVSWYQQTPGQGLQFLFEYFSETQRNKGNFPGRFSGRQFSNSRSEMNVSTLELGDSALYLCASRPRGDYGYTFGSGTRLTVV.

V and J are TRBV28 and TRBJ1-5, with D hard to call. Germline V gives CDR1 MDHEN, CDR2 SYDVKM. Between the trimmed V and J ends, which lost 8 bases and 3 bases, there was a span of 23 bases. This CDR3 is built from 17 residues. CDR3 nucleotide sequence: TGTGCCAGCCTTTCGGGGTCGGTCCCGACAATCAATCAGCCCCAGCATTTT. It codes for CASLSGSVPTINQPQHF.

This clone was counted a single time. The chain links TRBV2 to TRBJ2-7; TRBD2 aligns across 12 bases. Trimming cost V 8 bases and J 3 bases; bases outside gene matches: 20. The length of the CDR3 is 19 residues. The V gene's germline CDR1 is SNHLY and CDR2 FYNNEI. Written as DNA, the CDR3 is TGTGCCAGCCCTAACCTCCCCGGACTAGCGGGGCCACCCTTCTACGAGCAGTACTTC. It codes for CASPNLPGLAGPPFYEQYF.

The CDR3 spells CASSSTGQVGRQYF. The DNA for the CDR3 is TGTGCCAGCAGCTCGACAGGCCAGGTGGGAAGGCAGTACTTC. V usage is TRBV7-8 and J usage is TRBJ2-7; maybe TRBD1 (6 bases). Germline CDR1 and CDR2: SGHVS and FQNEAQ. The V and J ends lost 4 bases and 9 bases respectively, with 19 bases between them. The CDR3 runs 14 residues.

The chain joins TRBV11-2 to TRBJ2-5; 14 positions agree with TRBD2. Germline loops: CDR1 SGHAT, CDR2 FQNNGV. V lost 5 bases, J lost 1 base, and 6 bases stayed unmatched. The CDR3 length is 17 residues. DNA for the CDR3: TGTGCCAGCAGCCCAGGACTAGCGGGGGGCATCCAAGAGACCCAGTACTTC. This translates into CASSPGLAGGIQETQYF.

This clone occurred once. The rearrangement uses TRBV4-1 and TRBJ2-7; no definite D call. Trimming removed 0 bases at V and 0 bases at J, with 6 bases between. Germline V lookup: CDR1 MGHRA, CDR2 YSYEKL. The CDR3 is 14 residues long. The CDR3 here is CASSQETPSYEQYF. CDR3 in DNA: TGCGCCAGCAGCCAAGAAACTCCCTCCTACGAGCAGTACTTC.

The rearrangement links TRBV10-3 to TRBJ2-7, with 9 bases lining up with TRBD1. The V and J ends lost 11 bases and 1 base, in that order; junction bases with no gene match: 9. This CDR3 is built from 14 residues. Germline V gene lookup returns CDR1 ENHRY and CDR2 SYGVKD. The CDR3 reads CAANPGTGSYEQYF. CDR3 DNA: TGTGCCGCCAACCCGGGGACAGGGTCCTACGAGCAGTACTTC.

The V and J genes are TRBV7-9 and TRBJ1-5; D is uncertain. V was shortened by 5 bases and J by 3 bases, with 8 bases between the two germline ends. From germline, CDR1 is SEHNR and CDR2 FQNEAQ (reference sequence). This CDR3 has 13 residues. Here the CDR3 reads CASSGGVNQPQHF. The DNA of the CDR3 is TGTGCCAGCAGCGGCGGGGTCAATCAGCCCCAGCATTTT.

The rearrangement uses TRBV5-4 and TRBJ1-1; 9 nucleotides line up with TRBD1. CDR1 and CDR2 (germline): SGHNT, YYREEE (reference sequence). The CDR3 is 14 residues long. V lost 0 bases and J lost 5; bases outside the gene matches: 2. This chain's CDR3 is CASSLGTGATEAFF. The CDR3 nucleotides are TGTGCCAGCAGCTTGGGGACAGGGGCGACTGAAGCTTTCTTT.

This chain connects TRBV6-1 to TRBJ1-3, with D possibly being TRBD1 (6 bases). The CDR3 covers 14 residues. V was cut by 6 bases and J by 2 bases, with 11 bases left in between. From germline, CDR1 is MNHNS and CDR2 SASEGT. The CDR3 DNA sequence: TGTGCCAGCAGACCCAGGGGAGCTGGAAACACCATATATTTT. Protein sequence: CASRPRGAGNTIYF.

In this sample, this clone turned up once. This sequence joins TRBV4-1 and TRBJ2-7, with 9 bases identical to TRBD2. Germline lookup yields CDR1 MGHRA and CDR2 YSYEKL. Trimming at V came to 1 base and at J to 5 bases, leaving 9 bases not matched to a gene. CDR3 size: 16 residues. CDR3 sequence reads: CASSQAPSGILHEQYF. DNA of the CDR3: TGCGCCAGCAGCCAAGCCCCTAGCGGGATCCTTCACGAGCAGTACTTC.

The rearrangement links TRBV10-3 to TRBJ1-5, with D maybe TRBD1 (6 bases). The V end was cut by 6 bases, the J end by 9 bases, with 18 bases between. CDR1 and CDR2 (germline): ENHRY, SYGVKD. CDR3 length equals 14 residues. The CDR3 DNA reads as TGTGCCATCAGCCAACAAGGGGGGGAGGGGCCCCAGCATTTT. Amino acids: CAISQQGGEGPQHF.

CDR3 amino acids: CASRSGDTQYF. The CDR3 nucleotides are TGTGCCAGCCGTTCGGGGGATACGCAGTATTTT. This chain joins TRBV28 and TRBJ2-3, with D possibly being TRBD2 (5 bases). The CDR3 runs to 11 residues. Trimming removed 8 bases from V and 6 bases from J, with 9 bases in between. The germline V gene encodes CDR1 MDHEN and CDR2 SYDVKM. The full variable domain, completed using reference TRBV28 and TRBJ2-3, is DVKVTQSSRYLVKRTGEKVFLECVQDMDHENMFWYRQDPGLGLRLIYFSYDVKMKEKGDIPEGYSVSREKKERFSLILESASTNQTSMYLCASRSGDTQYFGPGTRLTVL.

The CDR3: CASSVSGGGITGELFF. CDR3 coding DNA: TGTGCCAGCAGCGTAAGCGGGGGGGGAATCACCGGGGAGCTGTTTTTT. This chain connects TRBV9 to TRBJ2-2; TRBD2 aligns across 10 bases. J gave up 4 bases and V 1 base, and 4 bases lay outside the gene matches. The CDR3 sequence is 16 residues long. Germline V gene lookup returns CDR1 SGDLS and CDR2 YYNGEE.

This chain joins TRBV4-1 and TRBJ1-6; D gene unclear. Germline assignment: CDR1 MGHRA and CDR2 YSYEKL. The length of the CDR3 is 12 residues. V was cut by 5 bases and J by 9 bases, with 8 bases left in between. The CDR3 loop reads CASSFRGSPLHF. Written as DNA, the CDR3 is TGCGCCAGCAGCTTTCGGGGTTCACCCCTCCACTTT.

The chain employs TRBV5-8 and TRBJ1-4, with 7 positions matching TRBD1. V lost 2 bases, J lost 3 bases, and 4 bases stayed unmatched. Germline CDR1 and CDR2: SGHTS and YDEGEE. This CDR3 is 15 amino acids long. The CDR3 DNA is TGTGCCAGCAGCTTTACAGGGGTGTCTAATGAAAAACTGTTTTTT. Its translation: CASSFTGVSNEKLFF. Complete variable domain (other parts from reference TRBV5-8 and TRBJ1-4): EAGVTQSPTHLIKTRGQQATLRCSPISGHTSVYWYQQALGLGLQFLLWYDEGEERNRGNFPPRFSGRQFPNYSSELNVNALELEDSALYLCASSFTGVSNEKLFFGSGTQLSVL.

V is TRBV19 and J is TRBJ1-6; D possibly corresponds to TRBD1 (5 bases). The V gene's germline CDR1 is LNHDA and CDR2 SQIVND (reference sequence). This CDR3 has 13 residues. Between the trimmed V and J ends, which lost 3 bases and 6 bases, there was a span of 6 bases. The CDR3 protein is CASSIRGNSPLHF. CDR3 sequence (DNA): TGTGCCAGTAGTATTAGGGGTAATTCACCCCTCCACTTT.

This clone was detected once. V and J are TRBV27 and TRBJ1-1; D is perhaps TRBD1 (5 bases). Trimming stripped 0 bases from V and 4 bases from J, with 18 bases between. The CDR3 runs 17 residues. Germline-derived CDR1 and CDR2 are MNHEY and SMNVEV (reference sequence). CDR3 sequence reads: CASSLSPAGYWGTEAFF. The CDR3 DNA reads as TGTGCCAGCAGTTTATCGCCCGCAGGGTATTGGGGCACTGAAGCTTTCTTT.

V usage is TRBV28 and J usage is TRBJ1-1; 10 bases agree with TRBD1. The V gene's germline CDR1 is MDHEN and CDR2 SYDVKM. This CDR3 spans 13 amino acids. The ends lost 4 bases at V and 7 bases at J; junction bases unmatched: 3. The CDR3 spells CASSSGQGSEAFF. DNA for the CDR3: TGTGCCAGCAGTTCGGGACAGGGGAGTGAAGCTTTCTTT.

The chain combines TRBV4-1 with TRBJ2-1; 7 bases agree with TRBD2. The CDR3 is 16 amino acids. Trimming removed 3 bases from V and 3 bases from J; junction bases left unmatched: 8. The V gene's germline CDR1 is MGHRA and CDR2 YSYEKL. CDR3 coding DNA: TGCGCCAGCAGCCAGGCTAGCGGACCTGTCTACAATGAGCAGTTCTTC. This encodes CASSQASGPVYNEQFF.